This passage covers 24 T cell receptor beta chains from one sample sequenced in a study of cytomegalovirus exposure and HLA in healthy donors. This PCR relied on a set of 60 Vbeta primers and 13 Jbeta primers. Repertoires were generated with immunoSEQ multiplex PCR, while TCRdb's copy carries only in-frame clones and drops some. The repertoire includes around 150,000 clones, roughly 72% of them detected once, and roughly 7.1% sits in the top ten. The sample consisted of PBMCs. Every receptor here comes from a man aged 35 to 55 in good health and CMV-seropositive.

The chain uses TRBV7-2 and TRBJ2-2, with TRBD1 identical over 10 bases. The CDR3 totals 17 residues. Germline trimming cut 5 bases from V and 4 bases from J; bases unmatched to any gene: 10. The germline V gene has CDR1 SGHTA and CDR2 FQGNSA. The CDR3 DNA is TGTGCCAGCAGCCCTTCGACAGGGGGCAGTGGCACCGGGGAGCTGTTTTTT. This translates into CASSPSTGGSGTGELFF. Filled out from reference TRBV7-2 and TRBJ2-2, the complete variable domain reads GAGVSQSPSNKVTEKGKDVELRCDPISGHTALYWYRQSLGQGLEFLIYFQGNSAPDKSGLPSDRFSAERTGGSVSTLTIQRTQQEDSAVYLCASSPSTGGSGTGELFFGEGSRLTVL.

The rearrangement uses TRBV7-3 and TRBJ2-7; a possible D gene is TRBD2 (5 bases). Trimming took 3 bases from V and 1 from J, leaving 7 bases between them. This CDR3 is built from 13 residues. CDR1 SGHTA and CDR2 FQGTGA come from the germline V gene. The CDR3 here is CASSFGESYEQYF. The CDR3 bases are TGTGCCAGCAGCTTCGGGGAGTCCTACGAGCAGTACTTC.

This clone turned up a few times. The V and J genes are TRBV11-3 and TRBJ1-1; D is perhaps TRBD1 (5 bases). V was clipped by 5 bases and J by 1 base, with 26 bases between them. The CDR3 has 19 amino acids. Germline V lookup: CDR1 SGHNT, CDR2 YENEEA. DNA of the CDR3: TGTGCCAGCAGCGCCCGAAGGGGAGGGGCCAACGCACGGAACACTGAAGCTTTCTTT. This translates into CASSARRGGANARNTEAFF.

The V gene is TRBV19, the J gene TRBJ1-4; TRBD1 might be the D (6 bases). Germline V lookup: CDR1 LNHDA, CDR2 SQIVND (reference sequence). This CDR3 contains 13 residues. With 5 bases removed from V and 8 bases from J, the gap between germline ends came to 12 bases. The CDR3: CASSGGGREKLFF. The CDR3 nucleotides read TGTGCCAGTAGTGGTGGGGGCAGGGAAAAACTGTTTTTT.

This clone was observed a few times. This chain links TRBV7-2 with TRBJ1-2; TRBD1 aligns across 7 bases. Germline CDR1 SGHTA, CDR2 FQGNSA. The CDR3 is 14 amino acids. Unmatched junction bases numbered 3, after V lost 1 base and J lost 4 bases. The CDR3 loop reads CASSLDRGAYGYTF. In nucleotides, the CDR3 is TGTGCCAGCAGCTTAGACAGGGGCGCCTATGGCTACACCTTC.

The V gene is TRBV7-6, the J gene TRBJ2-1; the match to TRBD1 covers 7 bases. Losses at the gene ends were 5 bases for V and 0 bases for J; bases not matched to a gene: 4. CDR1 is SGHVS, CDR2 FNYEAQ, per germline. The CDR3 spans 15 residues. The CDR3 is CASSTRDSSYNEQFF. DNA for the CDR3: TGTGCCAGCAGCACCCGGGACAGCTCCTACAATGAGCAGTTCTTC.

The chain joins TRBV6-5 to TRBJ1-2, with TRBD1 matching over 9 bases. Per germline, CDR1 MNHEY and CDR2 SVGAGI. Trimming removed 5 bases from V and 4 bases from J; junction bases left unmatched: 8. There are 15 residues in the CDR3. The CDR3 here is CASSHRGRNPYGYTF. CDR3 nucleotides: TGTGCCAGCAGTCACAGGGGGCGAAATCCCTATGGCTACACCTTC.

This sequence joins TRBV11-2 and TRBJ2-7; TRBD1 is a possible D gene (5 bases). The CDR3 is made up of 14 amino acids. Trimming removed 3 bases from V and 1 base from J, with 10 bases in between. Germline-derived CDR1 and CDR2 are SGHAT and FQNNGV. The CDR3 is CASSFGHLSYEQYF. CDR3 in DNA: TGTGCCAGCAGCTTCGGACACCTTTCCTACGAGCAGTACTTC.

A remark on this clone: One end of the junction fails to match germline, which may point to a read error. This CDR3 is also generated by other DNA sequences in the sample. This chain uses TRBV9 with TRBJ2-1, with 9 bases fitting TRBD1. The CDR3 is 17 residues long. Germline lookup yields CDR1 SGDLS and CDR2 YYNGEE. The CDR3 protein is CASSPKAGTGPYNEQFF. CDR3 sequence (DNA): TGTGCCAGCAGCCCGAAGGCGGGGACAGGGCCCTATAATGAGCAGTTCTTC.

The chain uses TRBV10-3 and TRBJ2-3, with 8 bases matching TRBD1. V shed 6 bases, J shed 2 bases, and the junction held 7 bases outside the gene matches. The germline V gene has CDR1 ENHRY and CDR2 SYGVKD. CDR3 length: 15 residues. CDR3 nucleotide sequence: TGTGCCATCAGGGGGGACAGGTCTCTCACAGATACGCAGTATTTT. The encoded protein is CAIRGDRSLTDTQYF.

This chain links TRBV6-1 with TRBJ2-3; tentative D call: TRBD2 (6 bases). Germline CDR1 MNHNS, CDR2 SASEGT. V was clipped by 6 bases and J by 3 bases, with 10 bases between them. This CDR3 is built from 13 residues. The CDR3 nucleotides read TGTGCCAGCAGCGGGACTGCTACAGATACGCAGTATTTT. Translated: CASSGTATDTQYF.

The genes are TRBV7-8 and TRBJ1-1, with D perhaps TRBD1 (6 bases). Trimming removed 4 bases from V and 3 bases from J, with 15 bases in between. Germline CDR1 and CDR2: SGHVS and FQNEAQ. The CDR3 loop spans 15 amino acids. CDR3 sequence: CASSSRGGEYTEAFF. In nucleotides, the CDR3 is TGTGCCAGCAGCTCCCGCGGGGGCGAGTACACTGAAGCTTTCTTT.

This clone ranks as medium-sized. The chain employs TRBV4-3 and TRBJ1-5; no definite D call. The V end lost 0 bases, the J end lost 8 bases, and 14 bases lay between the germline ends. This CDR3 has 15 residues. CDR1 LGHNA and CDR2 YSLEER come from the germline V gene. The CDR3 sequence is CASSQDGSPEEPQHF. CDR3 coding DNA: TGCGCCAGCAGCCAAGATGGGTCCCCGGAGGAGCCCCAGCATTTT.

V usage is TRBV4-2 and J usage is TRBJ2-2; TRBD2 agrees at 16 bases. CDR3 size: 18 residues. V dropped 0 bases and J dropped 6; count of bases not matched to a gene: 4. Germline V gene sequence: CDR1 LGHNA, CDR2 YNFKEQ. CDR3 region: CASSQEGLAGGLAGELFF. CDR3 sequence (DNA): TGTGCCAGCAGCCAAGAGGGACTAGCGGGGGGGCTTGCCGGGGAGCTGTTTTTT.

This clone has a handful of counts. J is TRBJ2-1 and V is TRBV27; the match to TRBD1 covers 8 bases. From germline, CDR1 is MNHEY and CDR2 SMNVEV (reference sequence). The CDR3 sequence is 15 residues long. Trimming took 5 bases from V and 8 from J; bases not matched to a gene: 11. The CDR3: CASSRTGYVLDEQFF. CDR3 DNA sequence: TGTGCCAGCAGTAGGACAGGGTATGTGTTGGATGAGCAGTTCTTC.

The CDR3: CASSWRGGADEAFF. Here the CDR3 DNA reads TGTGCCAGCAGCTGGAGAGGGGGAGCTGATGAAGCTTTCTTT. The chain joins TRBV5-6 to TRBJ1-1, with a weak D call TRBD1 (6 bases). Deletions cut 3 bases from V and 7 bases from J, with 16 bases between. The CDR3 runs 14 residues. Germline-derived CDR1 and CDR2 are SGHDT and YYEEEE.

The rearrangement joins TRBV4-1 to TRBJ1-3, with 11 bases aligning to TRBD1. V shed 4 bases and J 6 bases; nucleotides not matched to a gene: 5. CDR3 length: 15 residues. Germline assignment: CDR1 MGHRA and CDR2 YSYEKL. CDR3 DNA sequence: TGCGCCAGCAGCCTGCTGGGACAGGGGGTAAACACCATATATTTT. Its translation is CASSLLGQGVNTIYF.

The V gene is TRBV7-2, the J gene TRBJ2-7; 9 positions agree with TRBD1. Per germline, CDR1 SGHTA and CDR2 FQGNSA. The length of the CDR3 is 16 residues. V lost 2 bases to trimming and J lost 6 bases; unmatched junction nucleotides: 11. CDR3 protein: CASSLSSTGGGGEQYF. The CDR3 DNA is TGTGCCAGCAGCTTATCCTCAACAGGGGGCGGGGGCGAGCAGTACTTC.

The J gene is TRBJ2-5, the V gene TRBV7-9; maybe TRBD2 (6 bases). The closer fit of TRBJ2-7 to the DNA end suggests the J call may be wrong. The CDR3 runs 15 residues. The germline V gene encodes CDR1 SEHNR and CDR2 FQNEAQ (reference sequence). In DNA form, the CDR3 reads TGTGCCAGCAGCTCGGGACTCCAAGTAACGGGCGAGCAGTACTTC. This translates into CASSSGLQVTGEQYF.

Details on this clone: This sample also contains other DNA sequences that code for the same CDR3. The chain has TRBV9 and TRBJ1-2; D not resolved. Germline assignment: CDR1 SGDLS and CDR2 YYNGEE. CDR3 size: 15 residues. Trimming took 0 bases from V and 0 from J, leaving 9 bases between them. The DNA for the CDR3 is TGTGCCAGCAGCGTAGAGGGAGACTCTAACTATGGCTACACCTTC. This translates into CASSVEGDSNYGYTF.

The chain carries TRBV7-8 and TRBJ1-2; D is perhaps TRBD1 (5 bases). Germline V gene data show CDR1 as SGHVS and CDR2 as FQNEAQ. V was trimmed by 1 base and J by 2 bases, leaving 17 bases between them. The CDR3 totals 17 residues. CDR3 amino acids: CASSLGSQRGSNYGYTF. CDR3 bases: TGTGCCAGCAGCTTAGGGTCCCAAAGGGGCAGCAACTATGGCTACACCTTC.

The chain uses TRBV5-1 and TRBJ1-2; 9 positions match TRBD1. The germline CDR1 and CDR2 sequences are SGHRS and YFSETQ. V was pared by 0 bases and J by 6 bases, with 12 bases of the junction left unmatched. The CDR3 loop spans 17 amino acids. CDR3: CASSLEGQGLSGNGYTF. The DNA for the CDR3 is TGCGCCAGCAGCTTGGAAGGACAGGGGTTAAGTGGGAATGGCTACACCTTC.

The chain couples TRBV4-3 to TRBJ2-1; maybe TRBD1 (6 bases). CDR3 size: 16 residues. The germline gives CDR1 LGHNA, CDR2 YSLEER. V dropped 0 bases and J dropped 5 bases, with 14 bases sitting between them. The CDR3 nucleotides are TGCGCCAGCAGCCAAGAGTCAGGGACATGGCACAATGAGCAGTTCTTC. This translates into CASSQESGTWHNEQFF.

This chain uses TRBV5-1 with TRBJ2-5; TRBD1 agrees at 8 bases. The CDR3 length is 14 residues. Germline trimming cut 5 bases from V and 1 base from J; bases unmatched to any gene: 4. Germline lookup yields CDR1 SGHRS and CDR2 YFSETQ. The DNA of the CDR3 is TGCGCCAGCAGAAGGACAGGGCCCCAAGAGACCCAGTACTTC. Translated: CASRRTGPQETQYF.